This entry describes one T cell receptor beta chain. Its antigen is unknown. Time point in this sample: newly diagnosed GD, antithyroid drugs for less than 3 months. TCR sequences were obtained from RNA taken from PBMCs. The TCR beta library used iRepertoire HTBI primers with Arm-PCR amplification of CDR3. TCRdb passed the multiplex PCR reads through MiXCR, listing each CDR3 protein once. The sample has 240,000 or so distinct CDR3 sequences; around 20% are singletons. This sample was taken from a study of regulatory T cells in long-lasting Graves disease. The wider study: Newly diagnosed Graves' patients had under 3 months of antithyroid drugs. Broader study findings: Persistent disease preferred TRBV28, TRBJ1-2 and TRBJ2-5; new disease, TRBV20-1 and TRBJ2-1.

CDR1 and CDR2 from the germline V gene are MNHNS and SASEGT. V lost 7 bases to trimming and J lost 8 bases, with 17 bases between them. The CDR3 totals 13 residues. This sequence joins TRBV6-1 and TRBJ1-2, with D possibly TRBD1 on 6 matching bases. Here the sequenced sample was peripheral blood mononuclear cells (PBMCs), taken at new diagnosis, from a patient treated with antithyroid drugs. The TCR sequence derives from a female donor with Graves disease. CDR3 in DNA: TGTGCCAGCACGCGGGACATGAAGTACGGCTACACCTTC. Protein: CASTRDMKYGYTF.